The next 31 T cell receptor beta chains were all read from a single sample in a study of cytomegalovirus exposure and HLA in healthy donors. 13 Jbeta primers and 60 Vbeta primers were used for the PCR. Method: immunoSEQ multiplex PCR; TCRdb's copy keeps in-frame clones and lacks some. The sample totals about 160,000 clones. The source material was PBMCs. These receptors were collected from a man younger than 40 in good health and CMV-seronegative.

V usage is TRBV7-9 and J usage is TRBJ2-2, with D tentatively TRBD2 (6 bases). CDR1 is SEHNR, CDR2 FQNEAQ, per germline (reference sequence). Trimming shortened V by 5 bases and J by 4 bases, and 17 bases separated the two germline ends. The CDR3 runs to 16 residues. CDR3 residues: CASSRREGGGTGELFF. In DNA form, the CDR3 reads TGTGCCAGCAGCCGCCGTGAGGGAGGAGGCACCGGGGAGCTGTTTTTT.

This chain links TRBV5-1 with TRBJ1-3, with TRBD1 as a possible D gene (6 bases). CDR1 is SGHRS and CDR2 is YFSETQ in the germline V gene. V lost 3 bases, J lost 2 bases, and 15 bases lay in between. The CDR3 runs to 16 residues. Written as DNA, the CDR3 is TGCGCCAGCAGCTATTACACAGGGCTCACTGGAAACACCATATATTTT. As protein: CASSYYTGLTGNTIYF.

The gene calls are TRBV19 and TRBJ1-1, with 7 bases that match TRBD1. This CDR3 region has 15 residues. J was trimmed by 1 base and V by 4 bases; bases with no gene match: 6. Germline CDR1 LNHDA, CDR2 SQIVND (reference sequence). The CDR3 coding sequence is TGTGCCAGTAGTAAGCGACAGGGTCCGAACACTGAAGCTTTCTTT. This translates into CASSKRQGPNTEAFF.

CDR3 bases: TGTGCCAGCAGTTCTTCCGGACTCGCGACTGGGGATACGCAGTATTTT. It yields the protein CASSSSGLATGDTQYF. The genes are TRBV28 and TRBJ2-3, with a weak D call TRBD2 (5 bases). The V end was cut by 4 bases, the J end by 6 bases, with 20 bases between. Germline V gives CDR1 MDHEN, CDR2 SYDVKM. The CDR3 sequence is 16 residues long.

The chain is built from TRBV19 and TRBJ2-1, with TRBD2 identical over 11 bases. After removal of 3 bases from V and 6 bases from J, the junction contained 4 bases not matched to a gene. This CDR3 is built from 15 residues. Germline V gives CDR1 LNHDA, CDR2 SQIVND (reference sequence). CDR3 loop: CASSITSGSINEQFF. The CDR3 region has the DNA TGTGCCAGTAGTATCACTAGCGGGAGCATCAATGAGCAGTTCTTC.

J is TRBJ2-7 and V is TRBV5-4, with D tentatively TRBD1 (6 bases). Trimming removed 4 bases from V and 3 bases from J, with 14 bases in between. CDR3 length equals 14 residues. CDR1 is SGHNT, CDR2 YYREEE, per germline (reference sequence). The CDR3 nucleotides read TGTGCCAGCAGCCTAAACGGACAGAGCTACGAGCAGTACTTC. Its translation is CASSLNGQSYEQYF.

V and J are TRBV7-9 and TRBJ1-2; weak D call: TRBD1 (6 bases). V shed 10 bases and J shed 6 bases, with 18 bases lying between them. The CDR3 is 13 amino acids. Germline-derived CDR1 and CDR2 are SEHNR and FQNEAQ (reference sequence). CDR3 sequence: CATTRTGGHGYTF. The CDR3 coding sequence is TGTGCCACTACTAGGACCGGGGGGCATGGCTACACCTTC. Full variable domain (rest looked up from reference TRBV7-9 and TRBJ1-2): DTGVSQNPRHKITKRGQNVTFRCDPISEHNRLYWYRQTLGQGPEFLTYFQNEAQLEKSRLLSDRFSAERPKGSFSTLEIQRTEQGDSAMYLCATTRTGGHGYTFGSGTRLTVV.

The gene calls are TRBV4-2 and TRBJ2-3; no reliable D call. Germline CDR1 LGHNA, CDR2 YNFKEQ. The V end lost 0 bases, the J end lost 5 bases, and 12 bases lay between the germline ends. CDR3 length equals 15 residues. The CDR3 sequence is CASSQEAFRGDTQYF. The CDR3 region has the DNA TGTGCCAGCAGCCAAGAGGCCTTTAGAGGAGATACGCAGTATTTT.

V gene TRBV6-5 combines with J gene TRBJ1-3, with 7 positions matching TRBD1. The J segment lost 5 bases and the V segment lost 0 bases, leaving 7 bases of the junction unmatched. The CDR3 runs to 16 residues. The germline CDR1 and CDR2 sequences are MNHEY and SVGAGI. CDR3 nucleotide sequence: TGTGCCAGCAGTTACTCGAACGAGGGGGCGAGAAACACCATATATTTT. Translating it yields CASSYSNEGARNTIYF.

The chain joins TRBV7-9 to TRBJ1-2, with D tentatively TRBD1 (5 bases). V lost 6 bases and J 5 bases, leaving 19 bases between the germline ends. The germline V gene has CDR1 SEHNR and CDR2 FQNEAQ (reference sequence). This CDR3 contains 15 residues. The CDR3 DNA reads as TGTGCCAGCAGTACGCGACAGCCAAGTTATTATGGCTACACCTTC. Its protein is CASSTRQPSYYGYTF.

This chain links TRBV6-5 with TRBJ2-6; D is perhaps TRBD2 (6 bases). In germline, CDR1 is MNHEY, CDR2 SVGAGI. The CDR3 runs to 16 residues. V lost 4 bases, J lost 2 bases, and 12 bases lay in between. The CDR3: CASSSPWGAGANVLTF. The CDR3 DNA follows: TGTGCCAGCAGTTCCCCGTGGGGGGCTGGGGCCAACGTCCTGACTTTC.

The rearrangement links TRBV10-3 to TRBJ1-1; D not resolved. The germline CDR1 and CDR2 sequences are ENHRY and SYGVKD. The CDR3 is 15 amino acids. V was pared by 6 bases and J by 6 bases, with 20 bases between. The CDR3 reads CAIRDADGVEAEAFF. Written as DNA, the CDR3 is TGTGCCATCAGGGACGCGGACGGGGTAGAGGCTGAAGCTTTCTTT.

Here the CDR3 reads CASGTGTAYEQYF. The CDR3 bases are TGTGCCAGCGGTACCGGGACAGCCTACGAGCAGTACTTC. The chain joins TRBV2 to TRBJ2-7, with 7 nucleotides matching TRBD1. Per the germline V gene, CDR1 is SNHLY and CDR2 is FYNNEI. V shed 8 bases, J shed 2 bases, and the junction held 6 bases outside the gene matches. The CDR3 totals 13 residues. Full variable domain (missing parts from reference TRBV2 and TRBJ2-7): EPEVTQTPSHQVTQMGQEVILRCVPISNHLYFYWYRQILGQKVEFLVSFYNNEISEKSEIFDDQFSVERPDGSNFTLKIRSTKLEDSAMYFCASGTGTAYEQYFGPGTRLTVT.

The chain couples TRBV5-1 to TRBJ1-1, with D unclear. Between the trimmed V and J ends, which lost 4 bases and 2 bases, there was a span of 6 bases. Germline CDR1 SGHRS, CDR2 YFSETQ. The length of the CDR3 is 12 residues. As DNA, the CDR3 is TGCGCCAGCAGCCTAGATAACACTGAAGCTTTCTTT. Its protein is CASSLDNTEAFF. The variable domain in full, with the rest retrieved from reference TRBV5-1 and TRBJ1-1, is KAGVTQTPRYLIKTRGQQVTLSCSPISGHRSVSWYQQTPGQGLQFLFEYFSETQRNKGNFPGRFSGRQFSNSRSEMNVSTLELGDSALYLCASSLDNTEAFFGQGTRLTVV.

The genes are TRBV11-2 and TRBJ1-1; D remains unclear. V lost 2 bases to trimming and J lost 2 bases, with 6 bases between them. Germline lookup yields CDR1 SGHAT and CDR2 FQNNGV. The CDR3 extends over 13 amino acids. Written as DNA, the CDR3 is TGTGCCAGCAGCTTAAACTATAACACTGAAGCTTTCTTT. This sequence encodes CASSLNYNTEAFF. The full variable domain, completed using reference TRBV11-2 and TRBJ1-1, is EAGVAQSPRYKIIEKRQSVAFWCNPISGHATLYWYQQILGQGPKLLIQFQNNGVVDDSQLPKDRFSAERLKGVDSTLKIQPAKLEDSAVYLCASSLNYNTEAFFGQGTRLTVV.

J is TRBJ2-7 and V is TRBV6-1; 12 bases fit TRBD2. Germline V CDR1 and CDR2: MNHNS, SASEGT. The J segment lost 0 bases and the V segment lost 5 bases, leaving 14 bases of the junction unmatched. There are 19 residues in the CDR3. This CDR3 is CASSKEASGRAWSSYEQYF. In DNA form, the CDR3 reads TGTGCCAGCAGTAAAGAGGCTAGCGGGAGGGCCTGGAGCTCCTACGAGCAGTACTTC.

The J gene is TRBJ2-1, the V gene TRBV13; TRBD2 might be the D (7 bases). The V end was cut by 5 bases, the J end by 9 bases, with 20 bases between. The germline gives CDR1 PRHDT, CDR2 FYEKMQ (reference sequence). The CDR3 totals 15 residues. In DNA form, the CDR3 reads TGTGCCAGCAGCCTCGCGCCGGGGGGCTTAGGTGAGCAGTTCTTC. Protein: CASSLAPGGLGEQFF.

V and J are TRBV11-2 and TRBJ1-4, with TRBD1 identical over 7 bases. V lost 1 base to trimming and J lost 0 bases; unmatched junction nucleotides: 5. This CDR3 has 17 amino acids. Germline loops: CDR1 SGHAT, CDR2 FQNNGV. The CDR3 nucleotides are TGTGCCAGCAGCTTAGCCGGGGGACAGACAACTAATGAAAAACTGTTTTTT. Protein sequence: CASSLAGGQTTNEKLFF.

This chain links TRBV30 with TRBJ2-7; D is perhaps TRBD2 (6 bases). V lost 8 bases and J lost 3, with 23 bases in between. The germline V gene has CDR1 GTSNPN and CDR2 SVGIG (reference sequence). The CDR3 extends over 15 amino acids. CDR3 DNA sequence: TGTGCCGGGCGGCTAGGGGAGGTCCAACACTACGAGCAGTACTTC. Amino acids: CAGRLGEVQHYEQYF.

The V call is TRBV7-8, the J call TRBJ2-1; D might be TRBD1 (6 bases). The CDR3 extends over 14 amino acids. From germline, CDR1 is SGHVS and CDR2 FQNEAQ. With 4 bases removed from V and 3 bases from J, the gap between germline ends came to 10 bases. The CDR3 nucleotides are TGTGCCAGCAGCTCTAGGGGGAGCTACAATGAGCAGTTCTTC. It specifies CASSSRGSYNEQFF.

The chain employs TRBV2 and TRBJ2-5; 12 bases align to TRBD2. J lost 1 base, V lost 5 bases, and 5 bases had no gene match. This CDR3 has 16 residues. Germline lookup yields CDR1 SNHLY and CDR2 FYNNEI. CDR3 sequence (DNA): TGTGCCAGCAGTTCACTAGCGGGAGGAAGCCAAGAGACCCAGTACTTC. Translated, it gives CASSSLAGGSQETQYF.

The CDR3 DNA reads as TGTGCCAGCAGCCCCTTTATTAGCGGGAACTACAATGAGCAGTTCTTC. Translating it yields CASSPFISGNYNEQFF. The chain links TRBV7-2 to TRBJ2-1; 8 nucleotides agree with TRBD2. The CDR3 loop spans 16 amino acids. The germline V gene has CDR1 SGHTA and CDR2 FQGNSA. Trimming cost V 5 bases and J 3 bases; bases outside gene matches: 9.

The rearrangement joins TRBV28 to TRBJ1-2, with 7 positions matching TRBD1. V was clipped by 4 bases and J by 4 bases; unmatched bases: 6. This CDR3 has 14 amino acids. Germline V gene sequence: CDR1 MDHEN, CDR2 SYDVKM. CDR3 sequence: CASSSHRGSYGYTF. As DNA, the CDR3 is TGTGCCAGCAGTTCCCACAGGGGATCCTATGGCTACACCTTC.

The genes are TRBV4-1 and TRBJ2-5; D may be TRBD1 (6 bases). CDR1 is MGHRA, CDR2 YSYEKL, per germline. The V and J ends lost 1 base and 2 bases respectively, with 11 bases between them. The CDR3 is made up of 15 amino acids. The CDR3 loop reads CASSQGLGQQETQYF. The CDR3 DNA reads TGCGCCAGCAGCCAAGGACTGGGACAACAAGAGACCCAGTACTTC.

The CDR3 region has the DNA TGTGCCAGCAGCGTAGCGCCGACAGGGACCTACGAGCAGTACTTC. The encoded protein is CASSVAPTGTYEQYF. The chain links TRBV9 to TRBJ2-5; 7 bases line up with TRBD1. The J call may be in error: the DNA end matches TRBJ2-7 better. The CDR3 contains 15 residues. CDR1 SGDLS and CDR2 YYNGEE come from the germline V gene.

This rearrangement joins TRBV2 to TRBJ2-5; D remains ambiguous. The CDR3 sequence is 12 residues long. Germline CDR1 SNHLY, CDR2 FYNNEI. The V end was cut by 6 bases, the J end by 5 bases, with 10 bases between. The DNA of the CDR3 is TGTGCCAGCAGATTCTTCGGGGAGACCCAGTACTTC. This codes for CASRFFGETQYF.

The rearrangement uses TRBV6-5 and TRBJ1-3, with 9 bases matching TRBD1. J lost 2 bases, V lost 4 bases, and 6 bases had no gene match. Germline CDR1 is MNHEY and CDR2 is SVGAGI. The CDR3 has 16 amino acids. The CDR3 nucleotides are TGTGCCAGCAGTTCTCCGGGACAGGGAGCTGGAAACACCATATATTTT. It is translated as CASSSPGQGAGNTIYF.

This chain connects TRBV28 to TRBJ2-7; D ambiguous. The CDR3 runs to 13 residues. Trimming took off 1 base at V and 3 bases at J, with 7 bases between the two ends. Germline CDR1 reads MDHEN; CDR2 reads SYDVKM. Here the CDR3 DNA reads TGTGCCAGCAGTTTATCACAAATCTACGAGCAGTACTTC. Translated: CASSLSQIYEQYF.

The chain carries TRBV10-3 and TRBJ2-2, with 10 bases identical to TRBD2. The CDR3 is 17 amino acids. Losses at the gene ends were 2 bases for V and 1 base for J; bases not matched to a gene: 4. Germline V gene lookup returns CDR1 ENHRY and CDR2 SYGVKD. The CDR3 spells CAISELAGAGNTGELFF. The DNA of the CDR3 is TGTGCCATCAGTGAGCTAGCGGGAGCCGGGAACACCGGGGAGCTGTTTTTT.

J is TRBJ2-3 and V is TRBV7-7; D uncertain. In germline, CDR1 is SSHAT, CDR2 FNYEAQ (reference sequence). The V end lost 4 bases, the J end lost 5 bases, and 10 bases lay between the germline ends. The CDR3 is 13 residues long. The CDR3 region is CASSSQFGDTQYF. CDR3 coding DNA: TGTGCCAGCAGCTCGCAGTTTGGAGATACGCAGTATTTT.

V and J are TRBV5-1 and TRBJ2-7; 10 bases are shared with TRBD2. V shed 3 bases, J shed 6 bases, and the junction held 15 bases outside the gene matches. CDR3 length equals 17 residues. CDR1 SGHRS and CDR2 YFSETQ come from the germline V gene. The CDR3 DNA follows: TGCGCCAGCAGCTCGGCTCCTAGCGGGAGTCAGTCGTCCGAGCAGTACTTC. This translates into CASSSAPSGSQSSEQYF.